These 10 T cell receptor beta chains were all obtained from the same sample, sequenced in a study of blood T cell repertoires in COVID-19. Using immunoSEQ multiplex PCR, the repertoire was profiled, and TCRdb retains in-frame clones only, with some absent. The table shows 310,000 or so clones, with roughly 90% occurring only once. Material: peripheral blood. Receptors were obtained from a woman aged 50 to 60 with active or convalescent COVID-19.

The rearrangement links TRBV7-2 to TRBJ2-3, with TRBD2 matching 7 bases. J was trimmed by 5 bases and V by 2 bases; bases with no gene match: 7. Germline CDR1 reads SGHTA; CDR2 reads FQGNSA. The CDR3 loop spans 15 amino acids. CDR3 loop: CASSLLRGEVDTQYF. The CDR3 coding sequence is TGTGCCAGCAGCTTATTACGGGGGGAGGTAGATACGCAGTATTTT.

The J gene is TRBJ2-6, the V gene TRBV18, with a weak D call TRBD2 (5 bases). V lost 2 bases and J lost 6, with 17 bases in between. Germline V gene data show CDR1 as KGHSH and CDR2 as LQKENI. This CDR3 region has 17 residues. Written as DNA, the CDR3 is TGTGCCAGCTCACCAGCCGGGGTACTCTTATCGGCCAACGTCCTGACTTTC. It specifies CASSPAGVLLSANVLTF.

The chain couples TRBV12-3 or TRBV12-4 to TRBJ2-5, with unresolved D. The CDR3 contains 13 residues. Trimming left V 3 bases short and J 2 bases short, with 7 bases between. DNA of the CDR3: TGTGCCAGCAGTTTCGCAGCGCAAGAGACCCAGTACTTC. It specifies CASSFAAQETQYF.

This clone has just a few counts. The chain employs TRBV5-1 and TRBJ2-7; 8 positions match TRBD2. Losses at the gene ends were 3 bases for V and 3 bases for J; bases not matched to a gene: 8. The CDR3 length is 15 residues. Germline V gene sequence: CDR1 SGHRS, CDR2 YFSETQ. CDR3 in DNA: TGCGCCAGCAGCTCCGGGACCGGGAGGGGCTACGAGCAGTACTTC. Residues: CASSSGTGRGYEQYF.

The genes are TRBV28 and TRBJ2-5; 13 nucleotides agree with TRBD2. Germline CDR1 MDHEN, CDR2 SYDVKM. Trimming cost V 6 bases and J 0 bases; bases outside gene matches: 4. The CDR3 is made up of 16 amino acids. CDR3 region: CASRLLAGGYQETQYF. In nucleotides, the CDR3 is TGTGCCAGCAGGCTACTAGCGGGAGGGTACCAAGAGACCCAGTACTTC. Combining the CDR3 with reference TRBV28 and TRBJ2-5 gives the whole variable domain DVKVTQSSRYLVKRTGEKVFLECVQDMDHENMFWYRQDPGLGLRLIYFSYDVKMKEKGDIPEGYSVSREKKERFSLILESASTNQTSMYLCASRLLAGGYQETQYFGPGTRLLVL.

The chain carries TRBV30 and TRBJ2-7; D possibly corresponds to TRBD2 (6 bases). Per germline, CDR1 GTSNPN and CDR2 SVGIG (reference sequence). The CDR3 loop spans 15 amino acids. The V gene lost 3 bases and the J gene lost 0 bases, with 15 bases spanning the gap. The CDR3 region has the DNA TGTGCCTGGAGGTCGGGAGTCCGGGGCTCCTACGAGCAGTACTTC. It is translated as CAWRSGVRGSYEQYF.

The V gene is TRBV27, the J gene TRBJ2-7; D not resolved. Trimming pared 5 bases from V and 1 base from J, leaving 18 bases between. Germline V CDR1 and CDR2: MNHEY, SMNVEV (reference sequence). The CDR3 totals 16 residues. In DNA form, the CDR3 reads TGTGCCAGCAGTCAGGCGAATACAGTTAGGTCCTACGAGCAGTACTTC. Its protein is CASSQANTVRSYEQYF.

V is TRBV9 and J is TRBJ2-3; 7 bases agree with TRBD1. Germline V lookup: CDR1 SGDLS, CDR2 YYNGEE. This CDR3 is 14 amino acids long. J gave up 4 bases and V 4 bases, and 6 bases lay outside the gene matches. CDR3 in DNA: TGTGCCAGCAGCCCCCGACAGGGACCAGATACGCAGTATTTT. Translation: CASSPRQGPDTQYF.

The chain employs TRBV14 and TRBJ2-1; TRBD2 matches 9 bases. The CDR3 covers 16 residues. Unmatched junction bases numbered 9, after V lost 1 base and J lost 8 bases. Germline CDR1 is SGHDN and CDR2 is FVKESK. The DNA for the CDR3 is TGTGCCAGCAGCCAAGCCCTAGCGGGGAAGCGGGATGAGCAGTTCTTC. Residues: CASSQALAGKRDEQFF.

V is TRBV19 and J is TRBJ1-1; 9 nucleotides agree with TRBD1. CDR3 length: 15 amino acids. The V segment lost 5 bases and the J segment 3 bases; nucleotides outside the gene matches: 7. Per germline, CDR1 LNHDA and CDR2 SQIVND (reference sequence). CDR3 amino acids: CASSRGQGPHTEAFF. As DNA, the CDR3 is TGTGCCAGTAGTCGGGGACAGGGTCCGCACACTGAAGCTTTCTTT.